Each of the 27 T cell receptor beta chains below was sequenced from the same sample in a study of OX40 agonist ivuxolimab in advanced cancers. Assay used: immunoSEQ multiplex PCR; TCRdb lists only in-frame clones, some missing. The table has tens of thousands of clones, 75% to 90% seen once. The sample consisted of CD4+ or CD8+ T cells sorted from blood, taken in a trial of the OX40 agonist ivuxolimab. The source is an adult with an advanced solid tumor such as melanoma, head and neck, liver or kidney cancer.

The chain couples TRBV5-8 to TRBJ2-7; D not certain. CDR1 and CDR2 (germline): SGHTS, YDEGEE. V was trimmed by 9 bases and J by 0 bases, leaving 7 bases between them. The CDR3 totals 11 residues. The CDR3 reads CATEYSYEQYF. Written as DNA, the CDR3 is TGTGCCACGGAGTACTCCTACGAGCAGTACTTC.

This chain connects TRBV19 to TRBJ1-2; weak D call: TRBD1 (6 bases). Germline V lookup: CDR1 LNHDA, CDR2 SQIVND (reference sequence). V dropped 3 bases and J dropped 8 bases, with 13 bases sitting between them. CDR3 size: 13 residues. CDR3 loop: CASSIGGTLGYTF. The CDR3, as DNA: TGTGCCAGTAGTATCGGTGGGACACTCGGCTACACCTTC.

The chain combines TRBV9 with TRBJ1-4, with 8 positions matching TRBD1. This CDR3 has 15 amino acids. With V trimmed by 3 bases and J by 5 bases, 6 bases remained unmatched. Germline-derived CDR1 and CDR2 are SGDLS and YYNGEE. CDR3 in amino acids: CASSAAGGLNEKLFF. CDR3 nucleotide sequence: TGTGCCAGCAGCGCCGCAGGGGGCTTGAATGAAAAACTGTTTTTT. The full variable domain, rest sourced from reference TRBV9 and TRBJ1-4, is DSGVTQTPKHLITATGQRVTLRCSPRSGDLSVYWYQQSLDQGLQFLIQYYNGEERAKGNILERFSAQQFPDLHSELNLSSLELGDSALYFCASSAAGGLNEKLFFGSGTQLSVL.

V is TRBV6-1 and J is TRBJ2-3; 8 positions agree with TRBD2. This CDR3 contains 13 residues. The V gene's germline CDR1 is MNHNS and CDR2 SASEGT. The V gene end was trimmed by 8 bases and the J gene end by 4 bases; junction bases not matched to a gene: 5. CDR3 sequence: CASLAGGSDTQYF. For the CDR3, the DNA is TGTGCCAGCCTGGCGGGAGGATCAGATACGCAGTATTTT.

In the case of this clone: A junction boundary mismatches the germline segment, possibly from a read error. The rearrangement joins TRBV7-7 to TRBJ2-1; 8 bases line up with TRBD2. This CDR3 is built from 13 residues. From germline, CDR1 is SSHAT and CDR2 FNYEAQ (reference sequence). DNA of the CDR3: TGTGCTAGCAGTCAGGGTAGCGGGGATGAGCAGTTCTTC. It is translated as CASSQGSGDEQFF. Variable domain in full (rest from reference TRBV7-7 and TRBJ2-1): GAGVSQSPRYKVTKRGQDVTLRCDPISSHATLYWYQQALGQGPEFLTYFNYEAQPDKSGLPSDRFSAERPEGSISTLTIQRTEQRDSAMYRCASSQGSGDEQFFGPGTRLTVL.

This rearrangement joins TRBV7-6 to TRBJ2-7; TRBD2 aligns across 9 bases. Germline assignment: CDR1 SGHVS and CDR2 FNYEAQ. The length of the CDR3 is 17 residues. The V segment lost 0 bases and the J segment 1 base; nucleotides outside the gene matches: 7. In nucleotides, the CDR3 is TGTGCCAGCAGCTTAGCGGTAGTAGCGGGAGATTCCTACGAGCAGTACTTC. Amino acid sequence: CASSLAVVAGDSYEQYF.

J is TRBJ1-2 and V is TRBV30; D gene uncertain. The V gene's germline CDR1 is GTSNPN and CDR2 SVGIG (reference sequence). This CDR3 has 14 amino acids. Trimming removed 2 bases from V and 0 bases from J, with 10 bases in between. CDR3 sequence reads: CAWSSPLANYGYTF. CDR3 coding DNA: TGTGCCTGGAGTTCCCCCCTCGCTAACTATGGCTACACCTTC.

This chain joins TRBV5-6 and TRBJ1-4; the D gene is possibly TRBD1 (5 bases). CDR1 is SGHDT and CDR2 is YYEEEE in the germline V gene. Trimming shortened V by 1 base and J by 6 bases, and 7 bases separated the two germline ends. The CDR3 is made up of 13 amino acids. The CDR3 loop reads CASSLIGDEKLFF. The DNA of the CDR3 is TGTGCCAGCAGCTTGATAGGGGATGAAAAACTGTTTTTT. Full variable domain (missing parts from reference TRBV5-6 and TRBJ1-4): DAGVTQSPTHLIKTRGQQVTLRCSPKSGHDTVSWYQQALGQGPQFIFQYYEEEERQRGNFPDRFSGHQFPNYSSELNVNALLLGDSALYLCASSLIGDEKLFFGSGTQLSVL.

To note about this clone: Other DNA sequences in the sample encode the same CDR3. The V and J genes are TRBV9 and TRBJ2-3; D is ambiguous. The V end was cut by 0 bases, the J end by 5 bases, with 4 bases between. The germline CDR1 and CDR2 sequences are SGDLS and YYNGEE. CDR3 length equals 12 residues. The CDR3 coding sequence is TGTGCCAGCAGCGTAGTGGAAGATACGCAGTATTTT. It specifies CASSVVEDTQYF.

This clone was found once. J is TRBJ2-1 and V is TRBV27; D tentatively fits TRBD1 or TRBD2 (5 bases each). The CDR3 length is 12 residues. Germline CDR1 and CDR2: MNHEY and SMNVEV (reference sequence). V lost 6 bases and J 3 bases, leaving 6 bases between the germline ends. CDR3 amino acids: CASRGDYNEQFF. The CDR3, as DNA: TGTGCCAGCAGGGGGGACTACAATGAGCAGTTCTTC.

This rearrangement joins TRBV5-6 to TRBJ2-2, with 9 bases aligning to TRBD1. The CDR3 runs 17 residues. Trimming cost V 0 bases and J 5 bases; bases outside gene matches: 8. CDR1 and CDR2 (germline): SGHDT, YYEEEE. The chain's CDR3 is CASSLDPGQGRTGELFF. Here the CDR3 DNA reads TGTGCCAGCAGCTTGGATCCGGGACAGGGTAGGACCGGGGAGCTGTTTTTT.

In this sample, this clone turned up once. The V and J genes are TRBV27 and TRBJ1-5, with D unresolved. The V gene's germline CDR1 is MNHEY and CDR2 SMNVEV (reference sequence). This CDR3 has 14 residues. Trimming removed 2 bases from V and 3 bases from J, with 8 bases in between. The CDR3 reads CASSLKGYNQPQHF. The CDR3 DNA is TGTGCCAGCAGTTTAAAAGGGTACAATCAGCCCCAGCATTTT.

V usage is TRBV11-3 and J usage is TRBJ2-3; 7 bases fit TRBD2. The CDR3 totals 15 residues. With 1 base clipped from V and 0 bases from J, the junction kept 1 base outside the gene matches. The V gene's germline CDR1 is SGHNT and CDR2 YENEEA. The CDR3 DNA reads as TGTGCCAGCAGCTTAGGGCGGGAGAGCACAGATACGCAGTATTTT. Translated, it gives CASSLGRESTDTQYF. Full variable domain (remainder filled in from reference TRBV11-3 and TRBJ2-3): EAGVVQSPRYKIIEKKQPVAFWCNPISGHNTLYWYLQNLGQGPELLIRYENEEAVDDSQLPKDRFSAERLKGVDSTLKIQPAELGDSAVYLCASSLGRESTDTQYFGPGTRLTVL.

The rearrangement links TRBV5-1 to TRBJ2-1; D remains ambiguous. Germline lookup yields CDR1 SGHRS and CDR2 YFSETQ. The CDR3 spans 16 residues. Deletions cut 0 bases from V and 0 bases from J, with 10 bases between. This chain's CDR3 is CASSLGRPTSYNEQFF. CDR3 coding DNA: TGCGCCAGCAGCTTGGGCCGGCCAACCTCCTACAATGAGCAGTTCTTC.

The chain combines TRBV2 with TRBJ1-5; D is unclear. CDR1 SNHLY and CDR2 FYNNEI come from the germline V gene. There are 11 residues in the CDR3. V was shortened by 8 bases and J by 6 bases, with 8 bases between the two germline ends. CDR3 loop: CASGEGQPQHF. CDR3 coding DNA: TGTGCCAGCGGGGAGGGTCAGCCCCAGCATTTT.

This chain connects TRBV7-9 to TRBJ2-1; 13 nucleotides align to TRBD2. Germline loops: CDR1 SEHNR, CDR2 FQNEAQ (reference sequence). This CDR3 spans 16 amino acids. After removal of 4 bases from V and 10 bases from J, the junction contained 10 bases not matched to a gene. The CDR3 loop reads CASSSGGAGLAGEQFF. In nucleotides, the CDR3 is TGTGCCAGCAGCTCCGGTGGGGCGGGACTAGCGGGGGAGCAGTTCTTC.

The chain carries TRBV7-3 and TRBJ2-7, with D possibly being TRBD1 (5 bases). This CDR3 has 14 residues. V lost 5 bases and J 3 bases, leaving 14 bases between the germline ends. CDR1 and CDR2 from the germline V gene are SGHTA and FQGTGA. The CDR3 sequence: CASSASGLSYEQYF. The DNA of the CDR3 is TGTGCCAGCAGCGCCTCAGGGCTCAGCTACGAGCAGTACTTC.

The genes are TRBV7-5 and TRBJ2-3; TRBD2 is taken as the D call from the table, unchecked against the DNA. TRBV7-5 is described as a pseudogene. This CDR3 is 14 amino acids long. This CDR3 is CASSLLSGSNTQYF. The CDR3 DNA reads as TGTGCCAGCAGCTTACTTAGCGGGAGCAATACGCAGTATTTT.

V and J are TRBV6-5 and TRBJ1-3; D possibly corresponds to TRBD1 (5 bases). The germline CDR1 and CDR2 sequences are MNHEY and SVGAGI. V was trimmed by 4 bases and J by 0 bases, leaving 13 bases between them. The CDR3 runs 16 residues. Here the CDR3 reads CASSLGRPPSGNTIYF. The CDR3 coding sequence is TGTGCCAGCAGTTTGGGACGGCCACCCTCTGGAAACACCATATATTTT.

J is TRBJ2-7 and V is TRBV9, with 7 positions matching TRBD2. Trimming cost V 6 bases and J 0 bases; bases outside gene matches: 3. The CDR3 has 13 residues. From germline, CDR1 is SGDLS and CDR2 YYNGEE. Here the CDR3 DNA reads TGTGCCAGCACCGGGGAGGGCTCCTACGAGCAGTACTTC. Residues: CASTGEGSYEQYF. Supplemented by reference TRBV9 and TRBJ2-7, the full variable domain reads DSGVTQTPKHLITATGQRVTLRCSPRSGDLSVYWYQQSLDQGLQFLIQYYNGEERAKGNILERFSAQQFPDLHSELNLSSLELGDSALYFCASTGEGSYEQYFGPGTRLTVT.

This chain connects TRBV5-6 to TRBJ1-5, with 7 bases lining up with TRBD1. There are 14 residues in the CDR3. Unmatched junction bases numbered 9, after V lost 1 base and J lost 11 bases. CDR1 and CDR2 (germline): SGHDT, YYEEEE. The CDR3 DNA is TGTGCCAGCAGCTTGAAGAGACAGGGAGAGGCCCAGCATTTT. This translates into CASSLKRQGEAQHF.

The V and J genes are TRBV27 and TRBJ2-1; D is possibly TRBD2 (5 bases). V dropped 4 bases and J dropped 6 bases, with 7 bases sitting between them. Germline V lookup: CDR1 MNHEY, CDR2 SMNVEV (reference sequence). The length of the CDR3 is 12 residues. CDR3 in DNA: TGTGCCAGCAGTTCCGCGGGCAATGAGCAGTTCTTC. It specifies CASSSAGNEQFF.

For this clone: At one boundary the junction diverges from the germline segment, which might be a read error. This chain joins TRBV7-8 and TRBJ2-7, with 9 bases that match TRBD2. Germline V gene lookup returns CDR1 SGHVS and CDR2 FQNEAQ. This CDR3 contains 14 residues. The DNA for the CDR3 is TGTGCCAGCAGCGTAGCGGGAGCTACCTACGAGCAGTACTTC. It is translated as CASSVAGATYEQYF.

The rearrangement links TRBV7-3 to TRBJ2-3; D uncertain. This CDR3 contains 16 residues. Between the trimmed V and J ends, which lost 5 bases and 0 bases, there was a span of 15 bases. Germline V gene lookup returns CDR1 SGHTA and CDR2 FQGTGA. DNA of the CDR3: TGTGCCAGCAGCCCATACGTGGATACTAGCACAGATACGCAGTATTTT. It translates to CASSPYVDTSTDTQYF.

In nucleotides, the CDR3 is TGTGCCAGTAGTATAAAAAGGATCTATTATGGCTACACCTTC. This codes for CASSIKRIYYGYTF. The chain recombines TRBV19 with TRBJ1-2; D is unresolved. Trimming cost V 2 bases and J 5 bases, with 12 bases left between them. This CDR3 region has 14 residues. Germline CDR1 LNHDA, CDR2 SQIVND (reference sequence).

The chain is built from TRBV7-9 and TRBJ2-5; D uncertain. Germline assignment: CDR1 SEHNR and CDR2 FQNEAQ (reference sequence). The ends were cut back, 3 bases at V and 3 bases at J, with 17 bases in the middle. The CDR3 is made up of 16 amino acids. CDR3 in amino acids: CASSFRSGGCKETQYF. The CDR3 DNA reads TGTGCCAGCAGCTTTCGGTCGGGTGGGTGCAAAGAGACCCAGTACTTC.

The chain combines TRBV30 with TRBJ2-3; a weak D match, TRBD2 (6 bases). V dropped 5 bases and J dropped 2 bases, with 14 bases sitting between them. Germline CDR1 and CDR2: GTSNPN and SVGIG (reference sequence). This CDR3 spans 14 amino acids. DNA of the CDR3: TGTGCCTGGGATGCAGGAGGGCACACAGATACGCAGTATTTT. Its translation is CAWDAGGHTDTQYF.